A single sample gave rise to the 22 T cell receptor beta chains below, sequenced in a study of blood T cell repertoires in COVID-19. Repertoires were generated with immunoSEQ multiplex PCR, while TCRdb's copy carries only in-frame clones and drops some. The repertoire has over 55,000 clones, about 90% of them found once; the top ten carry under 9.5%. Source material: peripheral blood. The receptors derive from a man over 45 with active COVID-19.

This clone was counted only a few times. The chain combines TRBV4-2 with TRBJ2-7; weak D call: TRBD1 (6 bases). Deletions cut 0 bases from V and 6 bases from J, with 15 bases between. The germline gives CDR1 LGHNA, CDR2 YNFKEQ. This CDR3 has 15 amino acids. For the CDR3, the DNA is TGTGCCAGCAGCCAAGAGGCCAGCCAGGGGTCCGAGCAGTACTTC. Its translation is CASSQEASQGSEQYF.

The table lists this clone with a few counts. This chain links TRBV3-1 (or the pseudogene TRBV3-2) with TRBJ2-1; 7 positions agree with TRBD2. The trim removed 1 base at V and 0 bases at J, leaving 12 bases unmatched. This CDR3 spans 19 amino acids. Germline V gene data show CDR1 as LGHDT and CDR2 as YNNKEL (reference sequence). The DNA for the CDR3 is TGTGCCAGCAGCCAAGGCCTGGGAGGCGGGAGTCCCTCCTACAATGAGCAGTTCTTC. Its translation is CASSQGLGGGSPSYNEQFF.

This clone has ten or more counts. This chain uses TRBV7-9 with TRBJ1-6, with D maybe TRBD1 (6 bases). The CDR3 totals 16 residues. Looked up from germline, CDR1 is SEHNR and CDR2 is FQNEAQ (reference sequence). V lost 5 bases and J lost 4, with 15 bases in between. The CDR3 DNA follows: TGTGCCAGCAGCCCACATTGGGGGCTATATAATTCACCCCTCCACTTT. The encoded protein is CASSPHWGLYNSPLHF.

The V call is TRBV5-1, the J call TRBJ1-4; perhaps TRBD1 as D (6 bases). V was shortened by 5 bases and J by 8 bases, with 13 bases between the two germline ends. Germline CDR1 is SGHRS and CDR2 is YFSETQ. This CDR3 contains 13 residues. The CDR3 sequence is CASRQGSGEKLFF. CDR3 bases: TGCGCCAGCAGGCAGGGGTCCGGGGAAAAACTGTTTTTT.

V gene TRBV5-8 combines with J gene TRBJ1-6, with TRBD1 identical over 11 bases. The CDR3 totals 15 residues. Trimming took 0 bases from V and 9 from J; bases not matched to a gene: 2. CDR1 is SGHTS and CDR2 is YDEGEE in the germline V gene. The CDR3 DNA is TGTGCCAGCAGCTTGGACGGGACAGGGGGTTCACCCCTCCACTTT. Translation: CASSLDGTGGSPLHF.

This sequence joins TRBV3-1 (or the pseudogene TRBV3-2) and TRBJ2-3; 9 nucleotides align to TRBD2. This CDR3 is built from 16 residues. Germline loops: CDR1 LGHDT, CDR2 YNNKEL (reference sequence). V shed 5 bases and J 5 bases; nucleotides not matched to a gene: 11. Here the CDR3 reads CASSEPSGASVDTQYF. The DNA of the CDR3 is TGTGCCAGCAGCGAGCCTAGCGGGGCGTCGGTAGATACGCAGTATTTT.

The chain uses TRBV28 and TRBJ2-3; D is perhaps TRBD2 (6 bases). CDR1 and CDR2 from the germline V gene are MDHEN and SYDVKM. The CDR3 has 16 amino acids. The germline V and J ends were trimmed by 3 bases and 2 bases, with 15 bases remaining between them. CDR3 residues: CASSFWGGDVTDTQYF. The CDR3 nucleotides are TGTGCCAGCAGTTTCTGGGGCGGGGACGTCACAGATACGCAGTATTTT. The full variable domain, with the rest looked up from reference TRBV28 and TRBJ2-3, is DVKVTQSSRYLVKRTGEKVFLECVQDMDHENMFWYRQDPGLGLRLIYFSYDVKMKEKGDIPEGYSVSREKKERFSLILESASTNQTSMYLCASSFWGGDVTDTQYFGPGTRLTVL.

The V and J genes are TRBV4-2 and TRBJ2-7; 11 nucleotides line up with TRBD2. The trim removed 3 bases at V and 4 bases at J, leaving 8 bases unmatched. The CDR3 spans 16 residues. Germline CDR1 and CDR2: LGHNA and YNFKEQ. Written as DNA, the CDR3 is TGTGCCAGCAGCCAGGGTCTCGGGACTAGCGGTTACGAGCAGTACTTC. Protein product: CASSQGLGTSGYEQYF.

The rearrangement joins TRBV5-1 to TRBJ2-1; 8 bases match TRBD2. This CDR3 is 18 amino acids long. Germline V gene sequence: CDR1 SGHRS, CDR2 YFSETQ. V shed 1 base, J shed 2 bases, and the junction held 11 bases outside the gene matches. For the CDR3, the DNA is TGCGCCAGCAGCTTGTTCGCGGGAGGTCAAGGGGCCTACAATGAGCAGTTCTTC. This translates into CASSLFAGGQGAYNEQFF. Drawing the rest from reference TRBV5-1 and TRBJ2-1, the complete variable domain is KAGVTQTPRYLIKTRGQQVTLSCSPISGHRSVSWYQQTPGQGLQFLFEYFSETQRNKGNFPGRFSGRQFSNSRSEMNVSTLELGDSALYLCASSLFAGGQGAYNEQFFGPGTRLTVL.

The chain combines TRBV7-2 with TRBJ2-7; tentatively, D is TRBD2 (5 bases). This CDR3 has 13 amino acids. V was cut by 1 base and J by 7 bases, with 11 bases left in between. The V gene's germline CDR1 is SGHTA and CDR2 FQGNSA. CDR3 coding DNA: TGTGCCAGCAGCTTAGTCGGGGTCGGGGAGCAGTACTTC. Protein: CASSLVGVGEQYF. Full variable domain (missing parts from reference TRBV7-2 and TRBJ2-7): GAGVSQSPSNKVTEKGKDVELRCDPISGHTALYWYRQSLGQGLEFLIYFQGNSAPDKSGLPSDRFSAERTGGSVSTLTIQRTQQEDSAVYLCASSLVGVGEQYFGPGTRLTVT.

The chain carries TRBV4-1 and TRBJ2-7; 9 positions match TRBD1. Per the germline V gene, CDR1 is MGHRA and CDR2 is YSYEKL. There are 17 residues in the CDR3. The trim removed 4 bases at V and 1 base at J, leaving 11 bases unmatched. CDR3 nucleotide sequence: TGCGCCAGCAGCCTTACCGGGACAGGGCGGCGTTCCTACGAGCAGTACTTC. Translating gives CASSLTGTGRRSYEQYF.

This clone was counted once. CDR3 sequence (DNA): TGTGCCAGCAGCCAAGATCACAGGGATCCTCCTTACGAGCAGTACTTC. It is translated as CASSQDHRDPPYEQYF. The chain joins TRBV4-2 to TRBJ2-7; possible D gene TRBD1, 6 bases. The CDR3 spans 16 residues. Germline CDR1 is LGHNA and CDR2 is YNFKEQ. Deletions cut 0 bases from V and 4 bases from J, with 16 bases between.

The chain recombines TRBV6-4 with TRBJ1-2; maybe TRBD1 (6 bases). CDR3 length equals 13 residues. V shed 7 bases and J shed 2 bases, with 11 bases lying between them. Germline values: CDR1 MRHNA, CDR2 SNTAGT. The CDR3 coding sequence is TGTGCCAGCACCGACAGGAAAAACTATGGCTACACCTTC. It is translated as CASTDRKNYGYTF.

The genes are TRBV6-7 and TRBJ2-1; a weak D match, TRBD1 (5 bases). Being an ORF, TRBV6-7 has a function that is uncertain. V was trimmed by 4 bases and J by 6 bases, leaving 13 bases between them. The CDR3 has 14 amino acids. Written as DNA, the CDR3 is TGTGCCAGCAGTTGTCCGCAGGGTCTCAATGAGCAGTTCTTC. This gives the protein CASSCPQGLNEQFF.

The CDR3 loop reads CASSQRGSFNEQYF. CDR3 nucleotides: TGCGCCAGCAGCCAAAGAGGGAGTTTCAACGAGCAGTACTTC. The chain combines TRBV4-1 with TRBJ2-7; D possibly corresponds to TRBD2 (5 bases). The V gene's germline CDR1 is MGHRA and CDR2 YSYEKL. Trimming left V 2 bases short and J 5 bases short, with 13 bases between. The CDR3 contains 14 residues.

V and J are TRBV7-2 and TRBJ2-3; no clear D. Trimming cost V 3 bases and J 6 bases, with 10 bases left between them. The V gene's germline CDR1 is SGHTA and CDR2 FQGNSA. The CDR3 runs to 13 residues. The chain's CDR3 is CASSFKRADTQYF. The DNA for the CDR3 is TGTGCCAGCAGCTTTAAGCGAGCCGATACGCAGTATTTT. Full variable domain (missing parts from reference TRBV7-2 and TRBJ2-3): GAGVSQSPSNKVTEKGKDVELRCDPISGHTALYWYRQSLGQGLEFLIYFQGNSAPDKSGLPSDRFSAERTGGSVSTLTIQRTQQEDSAVYLCASSFKRADTQYFGPGTRLTVL.

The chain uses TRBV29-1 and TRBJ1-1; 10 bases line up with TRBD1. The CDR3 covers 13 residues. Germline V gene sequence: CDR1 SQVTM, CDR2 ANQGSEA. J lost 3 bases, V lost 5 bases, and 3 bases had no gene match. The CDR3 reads CSVPGTGDTEAFF. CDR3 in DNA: TGCAGCGTTCCCGGGACAGGGGACACTGAAGCTTTCTTT.

Here the CDR3 DNA reads TGCAGCGCTACTAGTTCGGAGACTGAAGCTTTCTTT. It specifies CSATSSETEAFF. V usage is TRBV29-1 and J usage is TRBJ1-1; D not resolved. Germline V lookup: CDR1 SQVTM, CDR2 ANQGSEA. With 7 bases removed from V and 5 bases from J, the gap between germline ends came to 14 bases. The CDR3 sequence is 12 residues long.

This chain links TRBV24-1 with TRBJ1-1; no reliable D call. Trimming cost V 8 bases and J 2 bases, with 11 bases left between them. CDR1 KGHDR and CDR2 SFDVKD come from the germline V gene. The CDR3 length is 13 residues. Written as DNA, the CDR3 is TGTGCCACCATGGCAGGAGGAAACACTGAAGCTTTCTTT. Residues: CATMAGGNTEAFF.

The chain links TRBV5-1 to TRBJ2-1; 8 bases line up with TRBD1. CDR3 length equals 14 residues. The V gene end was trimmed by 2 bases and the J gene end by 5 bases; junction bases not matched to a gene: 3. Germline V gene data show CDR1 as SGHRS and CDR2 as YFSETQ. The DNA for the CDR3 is TGCGCCAGCAGCTTACAGGGGGAAGACAATGAGCAGTTCTTC. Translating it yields CASSLQGEDNEQFF.

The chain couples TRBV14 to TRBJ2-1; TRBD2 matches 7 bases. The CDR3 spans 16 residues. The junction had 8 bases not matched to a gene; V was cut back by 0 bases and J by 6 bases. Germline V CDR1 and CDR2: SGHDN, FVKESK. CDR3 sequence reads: CASSQELAISSNEQFF. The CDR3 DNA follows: TGTGCCAGCAGCCAAGAACTAGCGATAAGTTCCAATGAGCAGTTCTTC.

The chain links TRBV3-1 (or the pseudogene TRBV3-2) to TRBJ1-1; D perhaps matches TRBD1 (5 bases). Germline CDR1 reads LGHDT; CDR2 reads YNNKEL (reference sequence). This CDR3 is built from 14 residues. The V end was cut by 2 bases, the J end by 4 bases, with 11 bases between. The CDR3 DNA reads TGTGCCAGCAGCCAACTGGCCGGGGGCACTGAAGCTTTCTTT. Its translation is CASSQLAGGTEAFF.